This is a list of T cell receptor beta chains from one sample in a study of T cell responses to AZD1222 COVID-19 vaccine. Profiling relied on immunoSEQ multiplex PCR, and the TCRdb table lists in-frame clones only, not all of them. This table holds some 140,000 clones, around 93% found once. The sample here was peripheral blood, taken on day 0 of AZD1222 vaccination. These receptors were obtained from an adult in good health. Both conserved end residues are part of each CDR3. The order of the fields is J gene, clone size, V gene, CDR3 protein. Expanded clones are given a class, and other clones once, few, many or no size at all.

TRBJ2-1	NA	TRBV10-2	CASSGWGLAGLSSYNEQFF
TRBJ2-1	NA	TRBV10-2	CASGHNEQFF
TRBJ2-7	once	TRBV2	CASSYTDYEQYF
TRBJ1-1	NA	TRBV11-2	CASSPILGGATEAFF
TRBJ2-2	NA	TRBV28	CASTHPDRNTGELFF
TRBJ2-1	NA	TRBV19	CASSIPTGSYNEQFF
TRBJ1-4	NA	TRBV4-1	CASSPGTLVNEKLFF
TRBJ1-1	NA	TRBV19	CASSISAAWGTEAFF
TRBJ2-1	NA	TRBV5-5	CASSPRSVYNEQFF
TRBJ1-2	NA	TRBV5-4	CASSPESTGGYGYTF
TRBJ2-7	NA	TRBV5-6	CASSLDSGQYF
TRBJ1-4	NA	TRBV5-4	CASSQGQGREKLFF
TRBJ1-3	NA	TRBV11-2	CASSLQGSGNTIYF
TRBJ1-2	NA	TRBV6-5	CATLRGGNYGYTF
TRBJ2-7	NA	TRBV15	CATSPSEGRLATEQYF
TRBJ2-1	NA	TRBV30	CAWSWSGVEDEQFF
TRBJ1-6	NA	TRBV10-3	CAISAGGPLHF
TRBJ2-7	once	TRBV2	CASNPWQGEQYF
TRBJ2-5	few	TRBV7-6	CASSFERLGPGETQYF
TRBJ2-6	NA	TRBV11-1	CASSSPMGSGANVLTF
TRBJ2-7	NA	TRBV7-9	CASSPPQGLGYEQYF
TRBJ1-1	NA	TRBV25-1	CASRHVTEAFF
TRBJ2-3	few	TRBV6-2/TRBV6-3	CASSRPGQNTDTQYF
TRBJ2-5	NA	TRBV5-5	CASSMTGQETQYF
TRBJ1-4	NA	TRBV7-2	CASSPDRHNEKLFF
TRBJ2-3	NA	TRBV25-1	CASSDTGGEVSTDTQYF
TRBJ2-7	NA	TRBV15	CATSRDVRTGGRDEQYF
TRBJ1-5	NA	TRBV15	CATGPDYSNQPQHF
TRBJ1-5	NA	TRBV6-5	CASKGEWGQPQHF
TRBJ1-2	NA	TRBV27	CASSTFNSRQSGYTF
TRBJ1-5	NA	TRBV4-1	CASSQEAGMDQPQHF
TRBJ2-1	NA	TRBV9	CASSVVGGSYNEQFF
TRBJ2-1	NA	TRBV21-1	CASSKVSGRTYNEQFF
TRBJ2-5	NA	TRBV27	CASSLMAGQETQYF
TRBJ2-3	NA	TRBV24-1	CATSDPTGVDTQYF
TRBJ1-5	NA	TRBV5-4	CASSPGAGAGQPQHF
TRBJ2-7	NA	TRBV28	CASSIGDRGHEQYF